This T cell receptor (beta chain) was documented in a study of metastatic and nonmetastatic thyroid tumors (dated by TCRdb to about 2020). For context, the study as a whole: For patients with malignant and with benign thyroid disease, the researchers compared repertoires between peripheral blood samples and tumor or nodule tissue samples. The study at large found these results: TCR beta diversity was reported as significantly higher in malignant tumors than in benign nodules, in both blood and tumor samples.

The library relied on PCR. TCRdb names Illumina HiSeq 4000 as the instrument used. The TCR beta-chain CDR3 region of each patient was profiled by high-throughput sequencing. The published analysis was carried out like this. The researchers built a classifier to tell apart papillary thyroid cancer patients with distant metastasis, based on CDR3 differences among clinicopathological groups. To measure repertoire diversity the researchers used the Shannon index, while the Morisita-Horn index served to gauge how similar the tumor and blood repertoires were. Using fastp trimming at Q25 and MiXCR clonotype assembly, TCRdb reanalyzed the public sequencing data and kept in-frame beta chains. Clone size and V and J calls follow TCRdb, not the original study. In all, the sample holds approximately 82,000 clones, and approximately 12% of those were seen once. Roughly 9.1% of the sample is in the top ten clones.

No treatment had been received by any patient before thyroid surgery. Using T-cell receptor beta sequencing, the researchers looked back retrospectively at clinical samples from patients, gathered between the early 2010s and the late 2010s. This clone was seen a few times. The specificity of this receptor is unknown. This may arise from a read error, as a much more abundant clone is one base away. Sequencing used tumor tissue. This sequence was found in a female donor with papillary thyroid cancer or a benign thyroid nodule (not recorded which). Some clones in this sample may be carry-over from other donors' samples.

This receptor carries the CDR3 CASSLAMKGGFFDSGNTIYF. The bases read TGTGCCAGCAGCTTAGCTATGAAGGGCGGGTTCTTTGACTCTGGAAACACCATATATTTT. The chain links TRBV7-2 with TRBJ1-3; there is no confident call for the D gene. The germline V gene gives CDR1 as SGHTA and CDR2 as FQGNSA. Trimming at the junction amounts to 0 bases on V and 0 bases on J, and the germline ends lie 21 bases apart. Taken from cysteine to phenylalanine, the CDR3 has 20 residues. This entry keeps only the CDR3 DNA: 60 bases, framed from base 1.